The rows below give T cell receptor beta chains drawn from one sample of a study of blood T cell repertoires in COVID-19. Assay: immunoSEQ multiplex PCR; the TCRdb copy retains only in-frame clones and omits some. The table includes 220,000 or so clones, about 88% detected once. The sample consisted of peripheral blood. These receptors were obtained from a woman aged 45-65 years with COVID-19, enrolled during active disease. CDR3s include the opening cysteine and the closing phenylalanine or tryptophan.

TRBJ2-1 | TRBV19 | CASKAMSSYNEQFF
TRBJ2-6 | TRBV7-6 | CASSLGVWAGAPSGANVLTF
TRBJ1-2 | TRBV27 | CASSSGEPGYTF
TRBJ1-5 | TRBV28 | CASRQIRGWDQPQHF
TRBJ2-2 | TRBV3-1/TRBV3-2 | CASSGGGHTGELFF
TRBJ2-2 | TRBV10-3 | CAIRGQGNTGELFF
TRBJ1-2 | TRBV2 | CASSDRFSYGYTF
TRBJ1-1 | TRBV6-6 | CASSWPRDPNTEAFF
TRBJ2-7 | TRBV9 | CASSRRWGAYEQYF
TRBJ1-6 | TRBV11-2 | CASSLRGWRGGFNSPLHF
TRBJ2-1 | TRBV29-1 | CSVEDPGTGRYNEQFF
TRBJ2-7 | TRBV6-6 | CASTFTSGAYEQYF
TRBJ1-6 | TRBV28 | CASSSRRVKRRTDNTSSYNSPLHF
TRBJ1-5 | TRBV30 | CAWSVGQPIQPQHF
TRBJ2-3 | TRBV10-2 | CASSESLLAGGPRDTQYF
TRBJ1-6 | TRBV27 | CASSWEVYNSPLHF
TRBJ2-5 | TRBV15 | CATSRVGRETQYF
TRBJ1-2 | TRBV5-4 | CASSFRGGGGYTF
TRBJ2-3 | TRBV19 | CASSYASGGPSTDTQYF
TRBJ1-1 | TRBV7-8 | CASSLVFGGPNTEAFF
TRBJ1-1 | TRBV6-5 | CASRPGQANTEAFF
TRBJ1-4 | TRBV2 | CASSGRDLWNEKLFF
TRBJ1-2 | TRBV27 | CASSKLDRGNYGYTF
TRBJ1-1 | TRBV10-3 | CATRTPAGQNTEAFF
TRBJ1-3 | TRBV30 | CAWGQGGLNTIYF
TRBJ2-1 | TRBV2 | CAGDGRDEQFF
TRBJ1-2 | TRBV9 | CASSVATGLGSGYTF
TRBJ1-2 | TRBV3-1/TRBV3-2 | CASSQGGGGYTF
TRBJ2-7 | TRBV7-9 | CASSLRDYAQYF
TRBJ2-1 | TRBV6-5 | CASSYSLAGGYNEQFF
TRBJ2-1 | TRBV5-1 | CASSAYNEQFF
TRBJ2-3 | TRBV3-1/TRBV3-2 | CASSQVGIWASTDTQYF
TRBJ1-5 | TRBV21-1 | CASSKKGRRGQPQHF
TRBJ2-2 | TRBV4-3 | CASSQVVSTGELFF
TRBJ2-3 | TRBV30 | CAWKGSQRGAVDTQYF
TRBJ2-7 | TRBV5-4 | CASSRRQPYEQYF
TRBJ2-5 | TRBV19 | CASSEGVGETQYF
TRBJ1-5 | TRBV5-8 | CASSLGTGMHQPQHF
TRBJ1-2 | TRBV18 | CASSPSGQGLGGYTF
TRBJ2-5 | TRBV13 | CASSFWASGDQETQYF
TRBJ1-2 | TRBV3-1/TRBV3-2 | CASSPGEGGEGYTF
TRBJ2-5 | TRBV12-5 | CASGLASGTTETQYF
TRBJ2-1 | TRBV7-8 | CASSLERGAYNEQFF
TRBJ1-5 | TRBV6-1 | CASSEARGTANQPQHF
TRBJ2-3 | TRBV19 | CASSIRSGTGQNTQYF
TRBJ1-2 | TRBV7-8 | CASSLPGQGRNGYTF
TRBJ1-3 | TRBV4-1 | CASSQDRGAARQGAGNTIYF
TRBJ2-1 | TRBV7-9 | CASLRLAGATYNEQFF
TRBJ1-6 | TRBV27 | CASSFRGWDSPLHF
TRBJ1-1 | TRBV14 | CASSQLRTDRTEAFF
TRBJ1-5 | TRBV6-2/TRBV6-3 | CASSYPRNNQPQHF
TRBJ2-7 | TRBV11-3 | CASSLEDWGGLGDEQYF
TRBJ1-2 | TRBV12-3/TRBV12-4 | CASSRTIHGYTF
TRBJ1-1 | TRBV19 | CASSPDYFPAGNTEAFF
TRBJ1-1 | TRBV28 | CASRTTGFGTEAFF